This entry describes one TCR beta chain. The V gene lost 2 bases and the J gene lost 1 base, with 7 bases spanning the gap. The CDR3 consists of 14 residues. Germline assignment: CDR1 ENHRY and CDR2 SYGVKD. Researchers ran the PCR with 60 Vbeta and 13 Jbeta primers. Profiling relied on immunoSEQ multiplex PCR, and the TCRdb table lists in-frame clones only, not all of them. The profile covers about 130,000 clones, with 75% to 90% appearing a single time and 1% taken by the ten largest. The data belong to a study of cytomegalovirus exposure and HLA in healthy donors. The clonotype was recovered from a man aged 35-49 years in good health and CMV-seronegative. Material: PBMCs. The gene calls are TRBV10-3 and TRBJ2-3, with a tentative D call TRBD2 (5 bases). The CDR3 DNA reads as TGTGCCATCAGTGAGCGGGATGGCACAGATACGCAGTATTTT. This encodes CAISERDGTDTQYF.